A single sample gave rise to the 32 T cell receptor beta chains below, sequenced in a study of cytomegalovirus exposure and HLA in healthy donors (dated by TCRdb to the late 2010s). The library was built by means of the immunoSEQ multiplex PCR assay. A mixture of 60 forward primers for TCR Vbeta segments and 13 reverse primers for TCR Jbeta segments was used in the multiplex PCR. What TCRdb holds here is the immuneACCESS table cut down to in-frame rearrangements. Part of the clones is not present; checked against another copy, under half of the missing clones reflect an unresolved V gene, and the others are unexplained. The table for this sample lists approximately 87,000 clones; 81% of them were counted only once. In total, the top ten clones hold around 4.2% of the sample. Sequencing was performed on PBMCs. The receptor source for this set is a woman in her 70s in good health and CMV-seropositive.

V and J are TRBV6-4 and TRBJ2-1; 10 nucleotides line up with TRBD2. V gave up 4 bases and J gave up 8 bases; unmatched junction bases: 5. The length of the CDR3 is 14 residues. The germline V gene encodes CDR1 MRHNA and CDR2 SNTAGT. DNA for the CDR3: TGTGCCAGCAGTGCCTCTAGCGGGAGCTATGAGCAGTTCTTC. Residues: CASSASSGSYEQFF.

The chain has TRBV7-2 and TRBJ2-3; D may be TRBD2 (6 bases). This CDR3 spans 17 amino acids. Germline CDR1 SGHTA, CDR2 FQGNSA. The V gene lost 0 bases and the J gene lost 1 base, with 14 bases spanning the gap. The CDR3 DNA is TGTGCCAGCAGCTTAGCGAATAGCGGTAGTGGCACAGATACGCAGTATTTT. Its protein product is CASSLANSGSGTDTQYF.

This rearrangement joins TRBV18 to TRBJ1-2; TRBD1 aligns across 8 bases. V lost 6 bases, J lost 7 bases, and 10 bases stayed unmatched. The CDR3 runs to 14 residues. Germline CDR1 and CDR2: KGHSH and LQKENI. The DNA for the CDR3 is TGTGCCAGCTCGGGTTCAGGGGGCTTGAGTGGCTACACCTTC. This translates into CASSGSGGLSGYTF.

The chain recombines TRBV5-1 with TRBJ2-5, with D tentatively TRBD2 (9 bases). Trimming stripped 4 bases from V and 4 bases from J, with 26 bases between. Per the germline V gene, CDR1 is SGHRS and CDR2 is YFSETQ. This CDR3 has 18 residues. DNA for the CDR3: TGCGCCAGCAGCATCGTCCCGGGACAGGCTAGCGGGGTAGAGACCCAGTACTTC. Protein: CASSIVPGQASGVETQYF.

The J gene is TRBJ1-3, the V gene TRBV7-2; 8 nucleotides agree with TRBD1. The junction had 11 bases not matched to a gene; V was cut back by 6 bases and J by 4 bases. CDR1 is SGHTA and CDR2 is FQGNSA in the germline V gene. The CDR3 has 16 amino acids. CDR3 DNA sequence: TGTGCCAGCAGTAACTCAGGGGGCGCAGGAGGAAACACCATATATTTT. It yields the protein CASSNSGGAGGNTIYF.

The V gene is TRBV2, the J gene TRBJ2-7, with 7 bases matching TRBD2. The trim removed 2 bases at V and 3 bases at J, leaving 7 bases unmatched. The CDR3 sequence is 15 residues long. Looked up from germline, CDR1 is SNHLY and CDR2 is FYNNEI. CDR3 loop: CASSEQPGTIYEQYF. The CDR3, as DNA: TGTGCCAGCAGTGAACAACCGGGGACTATCTACGAGCAGTACTTC.

The chain couples TRBV27 to TRBJ2-3; tentatively, D is TRBD1 (5 bases). This CDR3 spans 15 amino acids. CDR1 is MNHEY, CDR2 SMNVEV, per germline (reference sequence). V was clipped by 3 bases and J by 0 bases, with 10 bases between them. CDR3 sequence reads: CASSLSRQSTDTQYF. The DNA for the CDR3 is TGTGCCAGCAGTTTGAGCCGACAGAGCACAGATACGCAGTATTTT.

The chain carries TRBV28 and TRBJ2-7, with TRBD2 identical over 7 bases. V lost 3 bases and J lost 3; bases outside the gene matches: 5. The CDR3 sequence is 14 residues long. The V gene's germline CDR1 is MDHEN and CDR2 SYDVKM. Written as DNA, the CDR3 is TGTGCCAGCAGTTTCTCTAGCGGATTCTACGAGCAGTACTTC. Amino acid sequence: CASSFSSGFYEQYF.

This clone showed up just a few times. The chain links TRBV2 to TRBJ1-5, with TRBD1 as a possible D gene (6 bases). The V and J ends lost 10 bases and 0 bases respectively, with 13 bases between them. CDR3 length: 14 residues. Germline V CDR1 and CDR2: SNHLY, FYNNEI. The CDR3 DNA is TGTGCCATCGACAGGCTTGATAGCAATCAGCCCCAGCATTTT. Residues: CAIDRLDSNQPQHF.

The J gene is TRBJ2-7, the V gene TRBV6-5; the D gene is possibly TRBD2 (5 bases). V lost 6 bases, J lost 0 bases, and 15 bases lay in between. Germline CDR1 reads MNHEY; CDR2 reads SVGAGI. The CDR3 loop spans 15 amino acids. The CDR3 region is CASRQAAGDSYEQYF. The DNA of the CDR3 is TGTGCCAGCAGGCAAGCGGCCGGGGACTCCTACGAGCAGTACTTC.

The gene calls are TRBV6-5 and TRBJ2-5; D might be TRBD1 (6 bases). Trimming took off 5 bases at V and 5 bases at J, with 18 bases between the two ends. CDR1 is MNHEY and CDR2 is SVGAGI in the germline V gene. CDR3 length equals 15 residues. The chain's CDR3 is CASSQNRVIGETQYF. CDR3 bases: TGTGCCAGCAGTCAGAACAGGGTAATCGGGGAGACCCAGTACTTC.

This clone was counted a single time. CDR3 loop: CASSVGGDVGGYTF. As DNA, the CDR3 is TGTGCCAGCAGCGTAGGGGGGGATGTCGGGGGCTACACCTTC. The chain carries TRBV9 and TRBJ1-2; D possibly corresponds to TRBD1 (5 bases). The CDR3 is made up of 14 amino acids. Germline V gene data show CDR1 as SGDLS and CDR2 as YYNGEE. V was trimmed by 0 bases and J by 8 bases, leaving 14 bases between them.

The chain links TRBV12-5 to TRBJ1-5; possibly TRBD1 for D (6 bases). Germline V gene sequence: CDR1 LGHNT, CDR2 FRNRAP. The V and J ends lost 3 bases and 5 bases respectively, with 8 bases between them. This CDR3 comprises 13 residues. CDR3 nucleotide sequence: TGTGCTAGTGGTTTTTCAGGGGATCAGCCCCAGCATTTT. This gives the protein CASGFSGDQPQHF.

The chain combines TRBV19 with TRBJ2-7; TRBD2 might be the D (6 bases). Germline assignment: CDR1 LNHDA and CDR2 SQIVND (reference sequence). The CDR3 contains 17 residues. V lost 5 bases and J lost 0, with 20 bases in between. The CDR3 DNA reads TGTGCCAGTAGTCACCGGGACTCCTATAGGAGCTCCTACGAGCAGTACTTC. Amino acids: CASSHRDSYRSSYEQYF.

The chain recombines TRBV4-3 with TRBJ2-5; 8 nucleotides match TRBD1. The CDR3 consists of 14 residues. Germline CDR1 is LGHNA and CDR2 is YSLEER. V lost 2 bases to trimming and J lost 11 bases; unmatched junction nucleotides: 10. CDR3 sequence reads: CASSQFLGQAQQYF. The CDR3 DNA sequence: TGCGCCAGCAGCCAATTTTTGGGACAGGCCCAGCAGTACTTC.

V is TRBV29-1 and J is TRBJ2-7; D perhaps matches TRBD2 (5 bases). The CDR3 is made up of 12 amino acids. Germline V gives CDR1 SQVTM, CDR2 ANQGSEA. Trimming shortened V by 4 bases and J by 0 bases, and 7 bases separated the two germline ends. This CDR3 is CSVGESSYEQYF. The DNA of the CDR3 is TGCAGCGTTGGGGAGTCCTCCTACGAGCAGTACTTC.

This sequence joins TRBV11-2 and TRBJ2-6; D is undetermined. From germline, CDR1 is SGHAT and CDR2 FQNNGV. This CDR3 comprises 16 residues. Trimming pared 5 bases from V and 0 bases from J, leaving 11 bases between. The CDR3: CASSPDTVSGANVLTF. CDR3 DNA sequence: TGTGCCAGCAGCCCTGACACCGTCTCTGGGGCCAACGTCCTGACTTTC. The entire variable domain, with the rest obtained from reference TRBV11-2 and TRBJ2-6, is as follows: EAGVAQSPRYKIIEKRQSVAFWCNPISGHATLYWYQQILGQGPKLLIQFQNNGVVDDSQLPKDRFSAERLKGVDSTLKIQPAKLEDSAVYLCASSPDTVSGANVLTFGAGSRLTVL.

This chain links TRBV7-3 with TRBJ1-2, with 7 bases that match TRBD1. Germline V gives CDR1 SGHTA, CDR2 FQGTGA. The CDR3 covers 12 residues. J lost 4 bases, V lost 11 bases, and 7 bases had no gene match. CDR3 in DNA: TGTGCCGGGGGACAGAGACCCTATGGCTACACCTTC. Residues: CAGGQRPYGYTF.

V and J are TRBV6-5 and TRBJ1-1; D call uncertain. Trimming cost V 2 bases and J 0 bases, with 4 bases left between them. CDR1 and CDR2 (germline): MNHEY, SVGAGI. This CDR3 is built from 13 residues. The CDR3 loop is CASSYLMNTEAFF. The CDR3 DNA reads TGTGCCAGCAGTTACCTTATGAACACTGAAGCTTTCTTT.

This chain connects TRBV7-2 to TRBJ2-7; perhaps TRBD2 as D (6 bases). The CDR3 extends over 11 amino acids. CDR1 and CDR2 (germline): SGHTA, FQGNSA. V was clipped by 8 bases and J by 7 bases, with 12 bases between them. CDR3 nucleotides: TGTGCCAGCGCCGCCGGGGGAGAGCAGTACTTC. Amino acids: CASAAGGEQYF.

The chain couples TRBV9 to TRBJ2-5, with 9 bases aligning to TRBD2. CDR1 is SGDLS and CDR2 is YYNGEE in the germline V gene. V was clipped by 2 bases and J by 5 bases; unmatched bases: 4. The CDR3 is 14 amino acids. The CDR3 bases are TGTGCCAGCAGCGTTAGCGGGAGCAAGGAGACCCAGTACTTC. It encodes CASSVSGSKETQYF.

With regard to this clone: At one end the junction does not follow the germline gene, possibly because of a read error. The rearrangement links TRBV2 to TRBJ1-2; D remains unclear. Germline V lookup: CDR1 SNHLY, CDR2 FYNNEI. The CDR3 totals 10 residues. The CDR3 DNA reads as TGTGCCAGCAGCGAGTTACCGCCCCACTTC. It translates to CASSELPPHF.

V is TRBV9 and J is TRBJ1-2; TRBD1 matches at 10 bases. The V segment lost 6 bases and the J segment 8 bases; nucleotides outside the gene matches: 10. The CDR3 has 14 residues. Germline lookup yields CDR1 SGDLS and CDR2 YYNGEE. The CDR3 nucleotides are TGTGCCAGCAACTCGGACCGGACAGGGGGGGGCTACACCTTC. Amino acid sequence: CASNSDRTGGGYTF. The full variable domain, in which reference TRBV9 and TRBJ1-2 provide the parts outside the CDR3, is DSGVTQTPKHLITATGQRVTLRCSPRSGDLSVYWYQQSLDQGLQFLIQYYNGEERAKGNILERFSAQQFPDLHSELNLSSLELGDSALYFCASNSDRTGGGYTFGSGTRLTVV.

This chain's CDR3 is CASITTTGGGYTF. CDR3 bases: TGTGCCAGCATTACAACGACGGGGGGCGGCTACACCTTC. The V gene is TRBV6-6, the J gene TRBJ1-2; weak D call: TRBD1 (6 bases). From germline, CDR1 is MNHNY and CDR2 SVGAGI (reference sequence). The CDR3 sequence is 13 residues long. V gave up 7 bases and J gave up 8 bases, with 17 bases separating them.

The J gene is TRBJ2-7, the V gene TRBV14; TRBD1 matches at 10 bases. CDR1 is SGHDN and CDR2 is FVKESK in the germline V gene. There are 14 residues in the CDR3. With 4 bases clipped from V and 5 bases from J, the junction kept 5 bases outside the gene matches. CDR3 sequence: CASSPPGQGNEQYF. For the CDR3, the DNA is TGTGCCAGCAGCCCACCGGGACAGGGGAACGAGCAGTACTTC.

Written as DNA, the CDR3 is TGTGCCAGTAAACCGGGGGGACCTGGCCAGCCCCAGCATTTT. It is translated as CASKPGGPGQPQHF. The chain uses TRBV19 and TRBJ1-5, with D perhaps TRBD1 (5 bases). The CDR3 covers 14 residues. V was shortened by 7 bases and J by 7 bases, with 17 bases between the two germline ends. Germline loops: CDR1 LNHDA, CDR2 SQIVND (reference sequence).

The chain recombines TRBV6-5 with TRBJ1-6; D gene unclear. The V gene's germline CDR1 is MNHEY and CDR2 SVGAGI. CDR3 length: 14 amino acids. V was pared by 2 bases and J by 9 bases, with 11 bases between. The CDR3 sequence: CASSYPVSGSPLHF. The CDR3 DNA sequence: TGTGCCAGCAGTTACCCAGTCTCGGGTTCACCCCTCCACTTT.

V and J are TRBV6-7 and TRBJ2-7, with 7 positions matching TRBD1. TRBV6-7 is known as an ORF, though its function is uncertain. V gave up 2 bases and J gave up 1 base; unmatched junction bases: 8. The CDR3 has 16 residues. CDR3 protein: CASSYHTGTASYEQYF. CDR3 coding DNA: TGTGCCAGCAGTTACCATACCGGGACAGCTTCCTACGAGCAGTACTTC.

CDR3 in DNA: TGTGCCATCAGTGAGTCAAGAAGCGTTGAGACCCAGTACTTC. Encoded protein: CAISESRSVETQYF. J is TRBJ2-5 and V is TRBV10-3; no clear D gene. The CDR3 sequence is 14 residues long. Germline V gene sequence: CDR1 ENHRY, CDR2 SYGVKD. V lost 0 bases and J 5 bases, leaving 10 bases between the germline ends.

The chain is built from TRBV2 and TRBJ2-7; possible D gene TRBD2, 5 bases. Per germline, CDR1 SNHLY and CDR2 FYNNEI. The CDR3 is made up of 12 amino acids. Trimming took 8 bases from V and 1 from J, leaving 9 bases between them. The chain's CDR3 is CASRDLSYEQYF. The CDR3 bases are TGTGCCAGCCGGGATTTATCCTACGAGCAGTACTTC. The full variable domain, in which reference TRBV2 and TRBJ2-7 provide the parts outside the CDR3, is EPEVTQTPSHQVTQMGQEVILRCVPISNHLYFYWYRQILGQKVEFLVSFYNNEISEKSEIFDDQFSVERPDGSNFTLKIRSTKLEDSAMYFCASRDLSYEQYFGPGTRLTVT.

The chain carries TRBV6-6 and TRBJ1-2; 8 bases are a match to TRBD1. V trimming: 6 bases; J trimming: 8 bases; junction bases outside the gene matches: 8. The length of the CDR3 is 13 residues. Per the germline V gene, CDR1 is MNHNY and CDR2 is SVGAGI (reference sequence). In DNA form, the CDR3 reads TGTGCCAGCAGCCTGGGACAGGTCGGAGGCTACACCTTC. Translation gives CASSLGQVGGYTF.

This chain uses TRBV28 with TRBJ1-1; TRBD1 is a possible D gene (5 bases). Trimming cost V 7 bases and J 5 bases, with 17 bases left between them. Germline V gene data show CDR1 as MDHEN and CDR2 as SYDVKM. The CDR3 runs to 14 residues. The CDR3 here is CASKGQAVGTEAFF. The DNA of the CDR3 is TGTGCCAGCAAGGGGCAGGCAGTGGGGACTGAAGCTTTCTTT.